The source of this TCR beta chain is a study of cytomegalovirus exposure and HLA in healthy donors. V shed 2 bases and J 5 bases; nucleotides not matched to a gene: 10. CDR1 and CDR2 (germline): SGDLS, YYNGEE. The CDR3 is made up of 18 amino acids. This clone came up once. Its antigen remains unidentified. The PCR was carried out with 60 Vbeta primers and 13 Jbeta primers. Method: immunoSEQ multiplex PCR; TCRdb's copy keeps in-frame clones and lacks some. The profile shows more than 110,000 clones, 70% to 80% of them singletons. Study-wide points: The records held CMV serostatus as the only immune exposure information. Reports described diagnosis of cytomegalovirus status by the classifier as highly specific and sensitive. Highly shared variants forming one cluster were likely a sequencing artifact.

This chain uses TRBV9 with TRBJ2-5; TRBD2 matches at 15 bases. The clonotype originates from a woman aged 45-65 years in good health and CMV-seropositive. The sample taken for sequencing was PBMCs. CDR3 sequence: CASSVGTSGGTRGETQYF. The CDR3, as DNA: TGTGCCAGCAGCGTGGGGACTAGCGGGGGGACCAGAGGTGAGACCCAGTACTTC.